This T cell receptor (beta chain) was sequenced during a study of blood T cell repertoires in COVID-19. Looking at the study overall: T cells, B-cell-depleted T cells, or PBMCs provided the cDNA or gDNA that served as material.

Under the authors' procedure: Quantification of nucleated cells was approximated via reference gene primer amplification. Generated by immunoSEQ multiplex PCR, the TCRdb table keeps only in-frame clones and is missing some. That table supplies the V and J calls and clone size; D and trimming were determined from the DNA. The sample records roughly 230,000 clones, just under 85% being singletons. CDR1 and CDR2 (germline): LNHDA, SQIVND (reference sequence). Between the trimmed V and J ends, which lost 1 base and 1 base, there was a span of 13 bases. This CDR3 has 16 amino acids. The chain has TRBV19 and TRBJ1-1; D not certain. Sequencing was carried out using peripheral blood. The receptor comes from a man aged 45-60 years with acute or convalescent COVID-19. The chain's CDR3 is CASSIGASYGNTEAFF. Here the CDR3 DNA reads TGTGCCAGTAGTATAGGAGCTTCTTATGGGAACACTGAAGCTTTCTTT.